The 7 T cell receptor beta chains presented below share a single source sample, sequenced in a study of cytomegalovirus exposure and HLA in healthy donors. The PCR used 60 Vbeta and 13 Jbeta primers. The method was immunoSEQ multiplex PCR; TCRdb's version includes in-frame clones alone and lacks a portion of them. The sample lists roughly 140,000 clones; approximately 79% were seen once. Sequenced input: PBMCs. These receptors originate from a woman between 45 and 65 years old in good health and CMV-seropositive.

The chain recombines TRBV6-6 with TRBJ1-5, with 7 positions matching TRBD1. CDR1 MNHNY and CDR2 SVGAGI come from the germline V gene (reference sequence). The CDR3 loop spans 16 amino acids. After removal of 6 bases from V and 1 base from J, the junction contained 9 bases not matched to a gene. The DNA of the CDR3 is TGTGCCAGCAGCACCCATCCACAGGGGAGCAATCAGCCCCAGCATTTT. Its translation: CASSTHPQGSNQPQHF.

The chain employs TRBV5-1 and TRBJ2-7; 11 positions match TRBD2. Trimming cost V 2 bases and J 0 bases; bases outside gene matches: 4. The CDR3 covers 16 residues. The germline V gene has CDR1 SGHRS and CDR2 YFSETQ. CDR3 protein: CASSFLTSGASYEQYF. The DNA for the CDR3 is TGCGCCAGCAGCTTTTTGACTAGCGGGGCCTCCTACGAGCAGTACTTC.

The DNA of the CDR3 is TGTGCCAGCAGCCGTTCCGGGAAGAACACTGAAGCTTTCTTT. Its translation: CASSRSGKNTEAFF. The chain has TRBV25-1 and TRBJ1-1; D gene unclear. In germline, CDR1 is MGHDK, CDR2 SYGVNS. There are 14 residues in the CDR3. The germline V and J ends were trimmed by 6 bases and 1 base, with 12 bases remaining between them.

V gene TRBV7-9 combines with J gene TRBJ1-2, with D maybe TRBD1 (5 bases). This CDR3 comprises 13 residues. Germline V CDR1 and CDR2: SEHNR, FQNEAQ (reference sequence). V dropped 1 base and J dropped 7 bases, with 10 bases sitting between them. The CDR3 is CASSLVGRVGYTF. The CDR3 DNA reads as TGTGCCAGCAGCTTAGTCGGCAGGGTTGGCTACACCTTC.

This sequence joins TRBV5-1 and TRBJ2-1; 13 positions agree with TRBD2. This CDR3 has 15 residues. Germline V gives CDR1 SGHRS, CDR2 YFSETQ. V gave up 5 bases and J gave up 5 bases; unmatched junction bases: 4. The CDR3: CASRRTSGGHNEQFF. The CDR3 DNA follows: TGCGCCAGCAGGCGGACTAGCGGGGGACACAATGAGCAGTTCTTC.

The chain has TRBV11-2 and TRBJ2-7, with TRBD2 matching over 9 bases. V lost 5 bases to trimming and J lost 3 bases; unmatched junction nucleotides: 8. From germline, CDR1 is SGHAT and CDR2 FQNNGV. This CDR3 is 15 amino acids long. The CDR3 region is CASSGRLAEDYEQYF. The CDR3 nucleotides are TGTGCCAGCAGCGGACGACTAGCGGAGGACTACGAGCAGTACTTC.

CDR3 protein: CASWRGGGPYGYTF. In DNA form, the CDR3 reads TGTGCCAGCTGGAGGGGCGGGGGACCCTATGGCTACACCTTC. The genes are TRBV6-5 and TRBJ1-2, with D tentatively TRBD1 (5 bases). CDR1 is MNHEY, CDR2 SVGAGI, per germline. Trimming took off 8 bases at V and 4 bases at J, with 17 bases between the two ends. The CDR3 spans 14 residues.